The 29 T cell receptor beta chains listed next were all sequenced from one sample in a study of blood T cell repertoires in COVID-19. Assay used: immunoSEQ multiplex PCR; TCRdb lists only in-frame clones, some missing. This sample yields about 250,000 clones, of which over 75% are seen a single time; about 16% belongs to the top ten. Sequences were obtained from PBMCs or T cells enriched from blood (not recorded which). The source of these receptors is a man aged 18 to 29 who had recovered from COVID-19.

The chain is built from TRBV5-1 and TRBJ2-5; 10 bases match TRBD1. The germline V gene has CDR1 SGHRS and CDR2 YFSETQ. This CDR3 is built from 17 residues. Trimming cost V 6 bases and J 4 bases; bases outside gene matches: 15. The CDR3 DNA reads TGCGCCAGCACCCGTCGGGGAGACAGGGGGCAAGGAGAGACCCAGTACTTC. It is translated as CASTRRGDRGQGETQYF. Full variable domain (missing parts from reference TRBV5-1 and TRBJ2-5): KAGVTQTPRYLIKTRGQQVTLSCSPISGHRSVSWYQQTPGQGLQFLFEYFSETQRNKGNFPGRFSGRQFSNSRSEMNVSTLELGDSALYLCASTRRGDRGQGETQYFGPGTRLLVL.

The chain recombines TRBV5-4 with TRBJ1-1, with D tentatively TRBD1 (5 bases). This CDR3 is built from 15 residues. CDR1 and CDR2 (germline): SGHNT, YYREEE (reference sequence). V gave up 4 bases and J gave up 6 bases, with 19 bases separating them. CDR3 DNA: TGTGCCAGCAGCGGACCGACAGCCGGGGGTCCTGAAGCTTTCTTT. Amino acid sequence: CASSGPTAGGPEAFF.

This CDR3 is CASSIVRGKYNEQFF. In DNA form, the CDR3 reads TGTGCCAGTAGTATAGTCCGGGGGAAGTACAATGAGCAGTTCTTC. The chain uses TRBV19 and TRBJ2-1; tentatively, D is TRBD2 (6 bases). Trimming left V 1 base short and J 4 bases short, with 11 bases between. The germline V gene has CDR1 LNHDA and CDR2 SQIVND (reference sequence). The CDR3 sequence is 15 residues long.

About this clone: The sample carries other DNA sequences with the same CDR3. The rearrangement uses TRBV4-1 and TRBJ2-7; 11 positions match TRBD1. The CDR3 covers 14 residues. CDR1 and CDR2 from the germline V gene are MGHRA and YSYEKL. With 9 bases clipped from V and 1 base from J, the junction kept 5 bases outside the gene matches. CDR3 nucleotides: TGCGCCAGTAGTCGGGACAGGGGGTCCTACGAGCAGTACTTC. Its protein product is CASSRDRGSYEQYF.

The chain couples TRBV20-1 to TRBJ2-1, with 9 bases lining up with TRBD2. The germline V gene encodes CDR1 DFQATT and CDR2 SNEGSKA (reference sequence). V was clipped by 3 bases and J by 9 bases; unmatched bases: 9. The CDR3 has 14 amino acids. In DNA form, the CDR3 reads TGCAGTGCTAGTCGGGCTAGCGGGACTGGTGAGCAGTTCTTC. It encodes CSASRASGTGEQFF.

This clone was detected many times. This CDR3 is CASSWGTGSSGNTIYF. CDR3 coding DNA: TGCGCCAGCAGCTGGGGGACAGGGAGCTCTGGAAACACCATATATTTT. The V and J genes are TRBV5-1 and TRBJ1-3, with TRBD1 identical over 9 bases. V lost 3 bases to trimming and J lost 0 bases; unmatched junction nucleotides: 4. The CDR3 contains 16 residues. Germline CDR1 reads SGHRS; CDR2 reads YFSETQ.

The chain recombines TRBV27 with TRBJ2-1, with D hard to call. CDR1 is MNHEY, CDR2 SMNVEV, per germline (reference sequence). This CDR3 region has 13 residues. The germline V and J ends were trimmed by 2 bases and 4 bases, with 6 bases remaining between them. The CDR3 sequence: CASSLTEYNEQFF. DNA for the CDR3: TGTGCCAGCAGTTTAACAGAATACAATGAGCAGTTCTTC.

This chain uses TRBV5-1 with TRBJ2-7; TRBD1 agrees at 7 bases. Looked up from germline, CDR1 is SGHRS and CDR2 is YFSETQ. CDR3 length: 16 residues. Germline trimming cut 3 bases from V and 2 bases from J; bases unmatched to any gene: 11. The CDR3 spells CASSSIPGQAAYEQYF. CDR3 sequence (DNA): TGCGCCAGCAGCTCAATCCCAGGACAGGCAGCCTACGAGCAGTACTTC.

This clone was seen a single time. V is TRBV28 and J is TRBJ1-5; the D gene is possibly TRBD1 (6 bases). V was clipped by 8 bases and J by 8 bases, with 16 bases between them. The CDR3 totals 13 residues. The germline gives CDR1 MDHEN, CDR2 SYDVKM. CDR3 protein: CASGSGAREPQHF. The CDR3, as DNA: TGTGCCAGCGGATCAGGGGCGCGAGAGCCCCAGCATTTT.

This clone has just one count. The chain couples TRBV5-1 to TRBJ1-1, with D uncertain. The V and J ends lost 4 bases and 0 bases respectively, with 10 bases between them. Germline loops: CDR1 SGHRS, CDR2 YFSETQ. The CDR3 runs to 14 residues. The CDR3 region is CASSPSGMNTEAFF. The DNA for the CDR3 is TGCGCCAGCAGCCCGTCGGGTATGAACACTGAAGCTTTCTTT.

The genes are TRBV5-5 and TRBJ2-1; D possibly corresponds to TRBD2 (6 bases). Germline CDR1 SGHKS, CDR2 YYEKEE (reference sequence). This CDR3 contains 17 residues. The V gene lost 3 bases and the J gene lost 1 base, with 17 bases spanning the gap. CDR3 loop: CASSSVLTSWSYNEQFF. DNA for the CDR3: TGTGCCAGCAGCTCCGTTCTGACTAGTTGGTCCTACAATGAGCAGTTCTTC.

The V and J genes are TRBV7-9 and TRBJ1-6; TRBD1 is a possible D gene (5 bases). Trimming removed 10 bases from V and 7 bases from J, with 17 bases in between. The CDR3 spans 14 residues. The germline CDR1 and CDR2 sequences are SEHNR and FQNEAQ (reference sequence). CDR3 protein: CAIGRGLVNSPLHF. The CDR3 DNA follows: TGTGCCATCGGAAGGGGACTGGTAAATTCACCCCTCCACTTT.

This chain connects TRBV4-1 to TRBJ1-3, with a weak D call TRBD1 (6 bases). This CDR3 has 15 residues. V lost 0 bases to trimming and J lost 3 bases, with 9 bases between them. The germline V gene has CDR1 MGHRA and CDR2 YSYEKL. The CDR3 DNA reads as TGCGCCAGCAGCCAAGAGGGGGCCCATGGAAACACCATATATTTT. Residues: CASSQEGAHGNTIYF.

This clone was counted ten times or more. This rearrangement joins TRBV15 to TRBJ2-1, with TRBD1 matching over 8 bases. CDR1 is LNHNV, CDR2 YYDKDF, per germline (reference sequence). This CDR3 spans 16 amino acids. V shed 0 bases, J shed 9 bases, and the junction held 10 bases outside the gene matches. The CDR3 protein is CATSRDILDRVFEQFF. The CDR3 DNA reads TGTGCCACCAGCAGAGATATCCTGGACAGGGTTTTTGAGCAGTTCTTC.

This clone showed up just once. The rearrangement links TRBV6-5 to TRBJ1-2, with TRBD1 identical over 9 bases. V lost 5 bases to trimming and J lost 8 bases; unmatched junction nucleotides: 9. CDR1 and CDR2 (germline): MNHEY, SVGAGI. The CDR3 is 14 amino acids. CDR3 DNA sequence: TGTGCCAGCAGTCCGCCGCGGACAGGGGAAGGCTACACCTTC. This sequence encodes CASSPPRTGEGYTF.

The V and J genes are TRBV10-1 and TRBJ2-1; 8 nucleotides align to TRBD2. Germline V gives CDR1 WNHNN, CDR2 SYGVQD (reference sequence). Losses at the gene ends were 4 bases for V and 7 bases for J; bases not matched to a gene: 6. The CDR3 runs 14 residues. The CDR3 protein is CASSVSGRTNEQFF. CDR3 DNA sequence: TGCGCCAGCAGTGTAAGCGGGAGAACTAATGAGCAGTTCTTC.

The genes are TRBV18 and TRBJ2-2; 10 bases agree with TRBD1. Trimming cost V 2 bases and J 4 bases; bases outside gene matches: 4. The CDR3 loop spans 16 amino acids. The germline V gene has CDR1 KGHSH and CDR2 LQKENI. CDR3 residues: CASSPDRGLGTGELFF. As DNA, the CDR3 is TGTGCCAGCTCACCAGACAGGGGGCTGGGCACCGGGGAGCTGTTTTTT.

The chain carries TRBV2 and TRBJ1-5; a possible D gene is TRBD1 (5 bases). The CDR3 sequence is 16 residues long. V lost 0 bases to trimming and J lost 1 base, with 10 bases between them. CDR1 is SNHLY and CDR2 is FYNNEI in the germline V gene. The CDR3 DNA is TGTGCCAGCAGTGAAGCTCCAGGGTTAAGCAATCAGCCCCAGCATTTT. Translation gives CASSEAPGLSNQPQHF.

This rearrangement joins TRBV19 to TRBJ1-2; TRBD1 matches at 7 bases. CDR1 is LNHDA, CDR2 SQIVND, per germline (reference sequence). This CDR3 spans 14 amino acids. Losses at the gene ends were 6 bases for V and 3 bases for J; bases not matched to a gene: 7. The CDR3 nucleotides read TGTGCCAGTAGGAGGGGACAGACTTACTATGGCTACACCTTC. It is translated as CASRRGQTYYGYTF.

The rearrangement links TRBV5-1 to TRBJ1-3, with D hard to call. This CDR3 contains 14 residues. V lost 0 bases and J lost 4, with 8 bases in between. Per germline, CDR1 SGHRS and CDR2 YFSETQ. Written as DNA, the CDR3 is TGCGCCAGCAGCTTGGACAGTCGCGGAAACACCATATATTTT. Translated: CASSLDSRGNTIYF.

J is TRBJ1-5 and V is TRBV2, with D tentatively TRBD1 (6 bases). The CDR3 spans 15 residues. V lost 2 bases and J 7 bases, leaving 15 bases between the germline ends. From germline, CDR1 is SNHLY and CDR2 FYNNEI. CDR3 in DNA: TGTGCCAGCAGTGAAATTAGGGGGGGCGGCCAGCCCCAGCATTTT. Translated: CASSEIRGGGQPQHF.

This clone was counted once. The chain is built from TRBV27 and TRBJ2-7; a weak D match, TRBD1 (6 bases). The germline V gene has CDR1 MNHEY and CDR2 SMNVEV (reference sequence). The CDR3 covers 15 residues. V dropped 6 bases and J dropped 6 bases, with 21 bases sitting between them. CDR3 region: CASSLTGTIRIEQYF. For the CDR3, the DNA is TGTGCCAGCAGCCTCACCGGGACAATACGAATCGAGCAGTACTTC.

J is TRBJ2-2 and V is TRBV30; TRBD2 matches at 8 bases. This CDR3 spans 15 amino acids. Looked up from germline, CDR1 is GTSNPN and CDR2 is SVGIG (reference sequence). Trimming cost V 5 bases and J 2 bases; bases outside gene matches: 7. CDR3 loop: CAWDRGGANTGELFF. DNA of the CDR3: TGTGCCTGGGACCGGGGGGGCGCTAACACCGGGGAGCTGTTTTTT.

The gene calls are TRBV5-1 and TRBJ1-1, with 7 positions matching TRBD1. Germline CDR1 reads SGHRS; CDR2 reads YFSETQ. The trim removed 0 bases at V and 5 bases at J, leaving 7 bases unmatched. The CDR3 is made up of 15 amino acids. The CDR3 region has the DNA TGCGCCAGCAGCTTGGCCTCAGGGGGAGGAACTGAAGCTTTCTTT. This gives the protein CASSLASGGGTEAFF.

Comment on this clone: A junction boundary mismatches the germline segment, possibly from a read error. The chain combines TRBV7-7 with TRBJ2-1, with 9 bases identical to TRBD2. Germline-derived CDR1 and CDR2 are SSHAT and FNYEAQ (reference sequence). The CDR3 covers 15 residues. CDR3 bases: TGTGCTAGCAGTAAAGAGGGACTAGCACGCGATGAGCAGTTCTTC. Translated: CASSKEGLARDEQFF.

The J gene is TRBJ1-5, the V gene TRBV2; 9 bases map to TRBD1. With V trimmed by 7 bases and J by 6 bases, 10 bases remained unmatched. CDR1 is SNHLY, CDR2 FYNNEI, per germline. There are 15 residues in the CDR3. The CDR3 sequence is CASNTGTGFGQPQHF. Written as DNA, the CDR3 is TGTGCCAGCAACACCGGGACAGGGTTTGGTCAGCCCCAGCATTTT. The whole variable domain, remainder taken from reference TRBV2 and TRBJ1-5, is EPEVTQTPSHQVTQMGQEVILRCVPISNHLYFYWYRQILGQKVEFLVSFYNNEISEKSEIFDDQFSVERPDGSNFTLKIRSTKLEDSAMYFCASNTGTGFGQPQHFGDGTRLSIL.

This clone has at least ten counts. CDR3 DNA: TGTGCCAGCAGTGAAGAACTACCGGGGTCCTACGAGCAGTACTTC. Its translation: CASSEELPGSYEQYF. V is TRBV6-1 and J is TRBJ2-7; the D gene is possibly TRBD2 (5 bases). Germline V gene sequence: CDR1 MNHNS, CDR2 SASEGT. V lost 1 base to trimming and J lost 1 base, with 11 bases between them. The length of the CDR3 is 15 residues.

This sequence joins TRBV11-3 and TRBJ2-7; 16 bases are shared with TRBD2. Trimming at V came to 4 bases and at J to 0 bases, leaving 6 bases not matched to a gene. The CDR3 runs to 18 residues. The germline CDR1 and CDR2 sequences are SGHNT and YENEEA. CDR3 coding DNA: TGTGCCAGCAGCTCTCCGGGACTAGCGGGAGGGAGCTCCTACGAGCAGTACTTC. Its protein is CASSSPGLAGGSSYEQYF.

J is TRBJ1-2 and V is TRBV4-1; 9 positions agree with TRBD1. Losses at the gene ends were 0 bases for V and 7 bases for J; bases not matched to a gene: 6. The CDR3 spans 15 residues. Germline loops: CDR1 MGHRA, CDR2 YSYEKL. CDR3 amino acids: CASSQDFRDRVGYTF. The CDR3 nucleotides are TGCGCCAGCAGCCAAGATTTTCGGGACAGGGTTGGCTACACCTTC.